This T cell receptor (beta chain) is drawn from a study of identical twins. Every donor was a healthy Caucasian. This clonotype was detected ten times or more. Its antigen remains unknown. Deletions cut 1 base from V and 2 bases from J, with 10 bases between. This CDR3 is built from 15 residues. CDR1 and CDR2 (germline): MNHNS, SASEGT. The study, taken as a whole, reports: Insertions were reduced in abundant cord blood beta clonotypes but not in memory repertoires.

Unique molecular identifiers were present on cDNA, and template switching added a universal primer site. TCRdb ran MiXCR on the 5' RACE reads and lists one entry per CDR3 protein. This table has approximately 690,000 distinct CDR3 sequences, less than 7% appearing once. The receptor was derived from a man between 18 and 35 years old in good health. The rearrangement uses TRBV6-1 and TRBJ2-3; D is unresolved. Specimen: naive T cells sorted from blood. The CDR3 is CASSEGGFHTDTQYF. Here the CDR3 DNA reads TGTGCCAGCAGTGAAGGAGGTTTTCACACAGATACGCAGTATTTT.